This TCR beta chain was recovered during a study of monozygotic twins with cystic fibrosis. Study-wide results and caveats: V usage most resembled the co-twin in 13 of 16 pairs. Clonality was generally low (median approximately 0.009), higher in the most severe patients. Monozygotic CF twins shared more identical nucleotide clonotypes than unrelated patients. In this small cohort, shared CDR3 numbers showed no association with age, concordance or disease severity.

V dropped 6 bases and J dropped 5; count of bases not matched to a gene: 11. Germline V CDR1 and CDR2: WSHSY, SAAADI. This CDR3 comprises 15 residues. As to this clone: Its antigen is currently unknown.

Profiled with immunoSEQ multiplex PCR; TCRdb holds only in-frame clones, not every one. The sample lists tens of thousands of clones, 95% to 98% seen once, with 0.15% in the top ten. This sequence was found in a girl aged 10 to 17 with cystic fibrosis. The chain combines TRBV10-2 with TRBJ2-3; 7 positions match TRBD2. Sequenced: blood. The DNA of the CDR3 is TGCGCCAGCAGAAAGGGCACTAGCGAGGTAGATACGCAGTATTTT. The encoded protein is CASRKGTSEVDTQYF.